The T cell receptor (beta chain) described here comes from a study of T cell repertoires in cytomegalovirus infection. Across the whole study: Public TCR beta signatures indicated both CMV infection and matching HLA type.

TCRdb called the reads again in MiXCR, with one record for every CDR3 protein. This table has fewer than 1,000,000 distinct CDR3 sequences, approximately 32% appearing once. Study results and limitations: Cumulative public TCR beta family frequency identified carriers of CMV plus the relevant HLA.

This clonotype was recorded at least ten times. What it recognizes is unknown. The input for sequencing was cultured CD8+ T cells from PBMCs, taken from culture after CMV antigen stimulation. The clonotype originates from a human donor in good health (CMV status not recorded). Some clones in this sample may be carry-over from other donors' samples.

The CDR3 sequence: CASSQYVRDQETQYF. In nucleotides, the CDR3 is TGTGCCAGCAGCCAATACGTACGGGATCAAGAGACCCAGTACTTC. This rearrangement joins TRBV7-8 to TRBJ2-5, with D possibly matching TRBD2 (5 bases). CDR1 and CDR2 (germline): SGHVS, FQNEAQ. V lost 5 bases, J lost 2 bases, and 15 bases lay in between. This CDR3 has 15 amino acids.